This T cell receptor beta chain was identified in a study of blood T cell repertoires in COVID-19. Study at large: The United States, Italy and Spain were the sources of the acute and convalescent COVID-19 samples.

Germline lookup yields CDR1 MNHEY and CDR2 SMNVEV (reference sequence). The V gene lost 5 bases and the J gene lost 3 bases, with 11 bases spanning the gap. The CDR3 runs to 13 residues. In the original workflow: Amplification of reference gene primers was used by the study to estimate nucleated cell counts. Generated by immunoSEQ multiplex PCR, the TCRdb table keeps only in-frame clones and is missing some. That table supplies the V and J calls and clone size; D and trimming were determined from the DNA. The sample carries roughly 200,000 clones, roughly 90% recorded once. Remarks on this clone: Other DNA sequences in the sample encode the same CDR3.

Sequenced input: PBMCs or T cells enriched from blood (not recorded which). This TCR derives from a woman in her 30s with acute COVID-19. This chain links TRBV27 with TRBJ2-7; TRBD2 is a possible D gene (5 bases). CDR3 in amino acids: CASSPGGGYEQYF. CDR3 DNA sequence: TGTGCCAGCAGTCCCGGAGGTGGCTACGAGCAGTACTTC.